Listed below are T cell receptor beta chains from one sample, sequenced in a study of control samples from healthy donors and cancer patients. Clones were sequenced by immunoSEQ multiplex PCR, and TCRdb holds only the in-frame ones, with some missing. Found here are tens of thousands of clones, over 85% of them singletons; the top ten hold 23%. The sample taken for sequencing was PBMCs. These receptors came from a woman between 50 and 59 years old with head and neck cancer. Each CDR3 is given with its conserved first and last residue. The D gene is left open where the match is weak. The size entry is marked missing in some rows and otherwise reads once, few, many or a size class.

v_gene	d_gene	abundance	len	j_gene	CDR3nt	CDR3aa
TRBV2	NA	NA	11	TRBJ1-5	TGTGCCAGCAGAGTAGATCAGCCCCAGCATTTT	CASRVDQPQHF
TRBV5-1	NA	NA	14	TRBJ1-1	TGCGCCAGCAGCATTGGGGGGACGAACACTGAAGCTTTCTTT	CASSIGGTNTEAFF
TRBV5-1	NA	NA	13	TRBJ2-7	TGCGCCAGCAGCTTCAGGGGGGTACGCGAGCAGTACTTC	CASSFRGVREQYF
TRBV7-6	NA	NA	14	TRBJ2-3	TGTGCCAGCACCCTTATTACAGGCGCAGATACGCAGTATTTT	CASTLITGADTQYF
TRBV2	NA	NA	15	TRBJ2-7	TGTGCCAGCAATAGCCAGGGGACAACCTCCTACGAGCAGTACTTC	CASNSQGTTSYEQYF
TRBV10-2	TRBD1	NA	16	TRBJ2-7	TGCGCCAGCAGTGAGGGATGGAGACAGGGGATAGAGGAGCAGTACTTC	CASSEGWRQGIEEQYF
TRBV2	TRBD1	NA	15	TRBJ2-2	TGTGCCAGCGGGGGGACAGGGGCTAACACCGGGGAGCTGTTTTTT	CASGGTGANTGELFF
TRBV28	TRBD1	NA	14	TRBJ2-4	TGTGCCAGCAGTCGGACAGGGGACAAAAACATTCAGTACTTC	CASSRTGDKNIQYF
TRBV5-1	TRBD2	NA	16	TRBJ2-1	TGCGCCAGCAGCTTGTCGTCTAGCGGGAGTCGAAATGAGCAGTTCTTC	CASSLSSSGSRNEQFF
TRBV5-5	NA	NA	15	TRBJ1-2	TGTGCCAGCAGCTTTGAGGGAATCCCTGGGCAGGGCTACACCTTC	CASSFEGIPGQGYTF
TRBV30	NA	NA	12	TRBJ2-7	TGTGCCTGGAGTGTACTCAGCTACGAGCAGTACTTC	CAWSVLSYEQYF
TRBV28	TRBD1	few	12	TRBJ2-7	TGTGCCACCATGGGGACAGCCTACGAGCAGTACTTC	CATMGTAYEQYF
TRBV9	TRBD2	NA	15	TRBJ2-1	TGTGCCAGCAGCGTAGTCGGGGGGGCCGACAATGAGCAGTTCTTC	CASSVVGGADNEQFF
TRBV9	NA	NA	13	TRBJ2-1	TGTGCCAGCAGCGTCTCCCCCGGGAGTGAGCAGTTCTTC	CASSVSPGSEQFF
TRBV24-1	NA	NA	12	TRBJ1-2	TGTGCCACCAGTGTTACAGGCTATGGCTACACCTTC	CATSVTGYGYTF
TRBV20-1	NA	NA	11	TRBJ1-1	TGCAGTGCTCGGCAGAACACTGAAGCTTTCTTT	CSARQNTEAFF
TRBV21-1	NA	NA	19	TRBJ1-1	TGTGCCAGCAGCAAAGAATATGGGGACAGGGGCGCGGTCGGCACTGAAGCTTTCTTT	CASSKEYGDRGAVGTEAFF
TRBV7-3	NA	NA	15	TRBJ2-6	TGTGCCAGCAGCTTTACAGGGCTCGGGGCCAACGTCCTGACTTTC	CASSFTGLGANVLTF
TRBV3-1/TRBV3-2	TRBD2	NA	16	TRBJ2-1	TGTGCCAGCAGCCAAGATTGGACTAGCGGGGTCAATGAGCAGTTCTTC	CASSQDWTSGVNEQFF
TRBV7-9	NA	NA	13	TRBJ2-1	TGTGCCAGCAGTTTTTCGGAGCACAATGAGCAGTTCTTC	CASSFSEHNEQFF
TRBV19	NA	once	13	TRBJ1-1	TGTGCCAGTAGCGGGACGGTGAACACTGAAGCTTTCTTT	CASSGTVNTEAFF
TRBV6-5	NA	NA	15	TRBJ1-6	TGTGCCAGCAGTTACGCAGGGTTCTATAATTCACCCCTCCACTTT	CASSYAGFYNSPLHF
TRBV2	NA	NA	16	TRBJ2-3	TGTGCCAGCAGTGAACCACGGTTTGTGGGGGGAGATACGCAGTATTTT	CASSEPRFVGGDTQYF
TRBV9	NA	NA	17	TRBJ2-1	TGTGCCAGCAGCGTAACAGGCGGGTCCAGCTCCTACAATGAGCAGTTCTTC	CASSVTGGSSSYNEQFF
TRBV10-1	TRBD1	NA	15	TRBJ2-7	TGCGCCCGCCGTCCAGGAGGGGGACAGGGGGCCCTCCAGTACTTC	CARRPGGGQGALQYF
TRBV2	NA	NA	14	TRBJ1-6	TGTGCCAGCAGTTGGGGAGTACAGAATTCACCCCTCCACTTT	CASSWGVQNSPLHF
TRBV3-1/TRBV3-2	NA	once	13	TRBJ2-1	TGTGCCAGCAGCTTAAATCCGGGCAATGAGCAGTTCTTC	CASSLNPGNEQFF
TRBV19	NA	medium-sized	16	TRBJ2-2	TGTGCCAGTAGTATAGGACCGGGCTGGGACACCGGGGAGCTGTTTTTT	CASSIGPGWDTGELFF
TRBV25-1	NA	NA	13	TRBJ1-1	TGTGCCAGCAGTGTGGTAGGGGGATCAGAAGCTTTCTTT	CASSVVGGSEAFF
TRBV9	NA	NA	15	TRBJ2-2	TGTGCCAGCAGCGTCGGAAGCGCGAACACCGGGGAGCTGTTTTTT	CASSVGSANTGELFF
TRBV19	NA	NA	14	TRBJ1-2	TGTGCCAGTAGTATAGGGGGCAGAGACTATGGCTACACCTTC	CASSIGGRDYGYTF
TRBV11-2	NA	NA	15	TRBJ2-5	TGTGCCAGCAGCCTACGGTACAGGGAGGAAGAGACCCAGTACTTC	CASSLRYREEETQYF